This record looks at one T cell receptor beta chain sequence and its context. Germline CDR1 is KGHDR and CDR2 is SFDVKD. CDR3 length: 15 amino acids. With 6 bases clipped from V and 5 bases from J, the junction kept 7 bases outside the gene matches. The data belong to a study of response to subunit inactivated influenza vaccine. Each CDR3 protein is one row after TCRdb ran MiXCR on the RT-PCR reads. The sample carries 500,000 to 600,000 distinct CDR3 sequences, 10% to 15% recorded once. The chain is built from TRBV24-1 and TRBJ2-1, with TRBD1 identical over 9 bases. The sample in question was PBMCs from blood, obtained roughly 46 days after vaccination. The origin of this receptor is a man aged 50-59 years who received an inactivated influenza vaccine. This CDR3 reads CATSPPGTGNNEQFF. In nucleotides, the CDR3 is TGTGCCACCAGTCCCCCCGGGACAGGGAACAATGAGCAGTTCTTC.